The present T cell receptor (beta chain) was sequenced within a study of blood T cell repertoires in COVID-19. The CDR3 contains 15 residues. Trimming shortened V by 0 bases and J by 3 bases, and 12 bases separated the two germline ends. Germline CDR1 and CDR2: SGHRS and YFSETQ. Assay: immunoSEQ multiplex PCR; the TCRdb copy retains only in-frame clones and omits some. In the table there are more than 250,000 clones, around 88% of which are singletons. V gene TRBV5-1 combines with J gene TRBJ1-2; D perhaps matches TRBD1 (5 bases). This TCR was recovered from a woman between 45 and 60 years old with acute or convalescent COVID-19. The sequencing input was peripheral blood. The chain's CDR3 is CASSLDRGSDYGYTF. CDR3 in DNA: TGCGCCAGCAGCTTGGATCGGGGGAGCGACTATGGCTACACCTTC.